This entry concerns a single TCR beta chain. The antigen remains undetermined. This entry comes from a study of shared clonotypes between healthy human individuals. Whole-study results and caveats: The expectation was that sequencing depth would affect clonotype sharing among donors. In general, naive subsets displayed greater estimated richness than memory subsets did. For naive CD4 cells, 5% to 6.5% of clonotypes were shared across several donors.

CDR1 is SGHTA, CDR2 FQGNSA, per germline. With 2 bases removed from V and 5 bases from J, the gap between germline ends came to 7 bases. The CDR3 runs to 13 residues. Sequencing used immunoSEQ multiplex PCR; TCRdb keeps in-frame clones, though not all of them. The sample contains around 2.5 million clones, approximately 94% of which appear only once. None of the donors, who were healthy HIV-negative adults, had recently had acute infections or vaccinations. This chain links TRBV7-2 with TRBJ2-1; D is unclear. The clonotype originates from a man aged 18 to 29 in good health. Some clones in this sample may be carry-over from other donors' samples. Input material: naive CD4+ T cells from PBMCs. Noted subset: CD45RA+ positively selected. DNA for the CDR3: TGTGCCAGCAGCTTAAACCCAGACAATGAGCAGTTCTTC. Amino acid sequence: CASSLNPDNEQFF. The whole variable domain, filled in from reference TRBV7-2 and TRBJ2-1, reads GAGVSQSPSNKVTEKGKDVELRCDPISGHTALYWYRQSLGQGLEFLIYFQGNSAPDKSGLPSDRFSAERTGGSVSTLTIQRTQQEDSAVYLCASSLNPDNEQFFGPGTRLTVL.